Shown below are 18 T cell receptor beta chains from a single sample sequenced in a study of T cells in Graves' hyperthyroidism and ophthalmopathy. Template material for amplifying TCR beta CDR3 regions consisted of RNA transcripts. RT-PCR in the first round (using the HTBI primer set) targeted the TCR CDR3. In TCRdb, the multiplex PCR reads were re-called with MiXCR into one record per CDR3 protein. The repertoire holds hundreds of thousands of distinct CDR3 sequences, with around a quarter as singletons. Specimen: blood. The receptors come from a woman between 25 and 40 years old with Graves' ophthalmopathy.

This sequence joins TRBV28 and TRBJ2-7; no reliable D call. Germline CDR1 and CDR2: MDHEN and SYDVKM. The CDR3 runs to 15 residues. V shed 5 bases and J shed 0 bases, with 14 bases lying between them. CDR3 protein: CASSGRAAISYEQYF. DNA of the CDR3: TGTGCCAGCAGTGGAAGGGCTGCTATCTCCTACGAGCAGTACTTC.

This clonotype appeared many times. V usage is TRBV12-3 or TRBV12-4 and J usage is TRBJ1-2; no clear D gene. The CDR3 spans 11 residues. The V and J ends lost 2 bases and 10 bases respectively, with 8 bases between them. DNA for the CDR3: TGTGCCAGCAGTTTAACAGACTACTACACCTTC. As protein: CASSLTDYYTF.

This clonotype is a singleton in its sample. This chain connects TRBV15 to TRBJ2-7; no clear D gene. The CDR3 loop spans 13 amino acids. The V end lost 7 bases, the J end lost 0 bases, and 10 bases lay between the germline ends. Germline V gene sequence: CDR1 LNHNV, CDR2 YYDKDF (reference sequence). The chain's CDR3 is CATMSGTSYEQYF. CDR3 in DNA: TGTGCCACCATGAGTGGTACCTCCTACGAGCAGTACTTC.

The table lists this clonotype with many counts. The chain is built from TRBV12-3 or TRBV12-4 and TRBJ1-1; perhaps TRBD1 as D (6 bases). The CDR3 has 17 residues. Deletions cut 7 bases from V and 5 bases from J, with 26 bases between. The CDR3 DNA reads TGTGCCAGCACCCTTTTGGGAACAGGGTTGGGTGGAACTGAAGCTTTCTTT. Translated, it gives CASTLLGTGLGGTEAFF.

This clonotype was recorded many times. This chain uses TRBV7-9 with TRBJ1-2; possibly TRBD1 for D (5 bases). The CDR3 contains 13 residues. Germline V CDR1 and CDR2: SEHNR, FQNEAQ (reference sequence). V shed 7 bases and J shed 4 bases, with 13 bases lying between them. The CDR3 DNA reads TGTGCCAGCACCGGGACCGCACTCTATGGCTACACCTTC. This gives the protein CASTGTALYGYTF. Together with reference TRBV7-9 and TRBJ1-2, the CDR3 gives the full variable domain: DTGVSQNPRHKITKRGQNVTFRCDPISEHNRLYWYRQTLGQGPEFLTYFQNEAQLEKSRLLSDRFSAERPKGSFSTLEIQRTEQGDSAMYLCASTGTALYGYTFGSGTRLTVV.

This clonotype was seen repeatedly, ten times or more. The chain couples TRBV20-1 to TRBJ2-5, with 9 bases matching TRBD2. The CDR3 extends over 15 amino acids. V was pared by 3 bases and J by 3 bases, with 8 bases of the junction left unmatched. CDR1 DFQATT and CDR2 SNEGSKA come from the germline V gene (reference sequence). The CDR3 loop reads CSARLSGGRKETQYF. CDR3 nucleotide sequence: TGCAGTGCTAGGCTTAGCGGGGGCCGGAAAGAGACCCAGTACTTC.

CDR3 nucleotide sequence: TGTGCCAGCAGCCTATTTAGCGGGAGGGATCAATTCATTCAGTACTTC. Translating it yields CASSLFSGRDQFIQYF. This chain links TRBV11-2 with TRBJ2-4, with 11 positions matching TRBD2. The CDR3 runs 16 residues. Germline CDR1 and CDR2: SGHAT and FQNNGV. V shed 5 bases, J shed 9 bases, and the junction held 12 bases outside the gene matches.

This clonotype was seen repeatedly, ten times or more. The chain recombines TRBV19 with TRBJ1-5; D remains ambiguous. Trimming left V 5 bases short and J 0 bases short, with 14 bases between. The CDR3 consists of 16 residues. Germline CDR1 and CDR2: LNHDA and SQIVND (reference sequence). CDR3 protein: CASSGDGVYSNQPQHF. DNA for the CDR3: TGTGCCAGTAGTGGAGATGGAGTTTATAGCAATCAGCCCCAGCATTTT.

This clonotype was detected many times. The chain links TRBV12-3 or TRBV12-4 to TRBJ2-7; D ambiguous. V lost 6 bases, J lost 2 bases, and 8 bases lay in between. This CDR3 comprises 12 residues. DNA for the CDR3: TGTGCCAGCAGATCCAGGACCTACGAGCAGTACTTC. Its translation is CASRSRTYEQYF.

Many counts were recorded for this clonotype. V is TRBV5-1 and J is TRBJ1-2, with D possibly being TRBD1 (5 bases). Trimming removed 0 bases from V and 8 bases from J, with 14 bases in between. This CDR3 contains 14 residues. CDR1 and CDR2 from the germline V gene are SGHRS and YFSETQ. CDR3: CASSLEAGSKGYTF. In nucleotides, the CDR3 is TGCGCCAGCAGCTTGGAGGCAGGGTCGAAAGGCTACACCTTC.

The rearrangement joins TRBV27 to TRBJ1-2; D uncertain. Germline V gene lookup returns CDR1 MNHEY and CDR2 SMNVEV (reference sequence). The CDR3 consists of 14 residues. The ends were cut back, 2 bases at V and 10 bases at J, with 17 bases in the middle. CDR3 residues: CASSLRTAMGVYTF. In DNA, the CDR3 is TGTGCCAGCAGTTTACGGACGGCGATGGGAGTCTACACCTTC.

This clonotype was seen a few times. This sequence joins TRBV4-1 and TRBJ1-2, with a possible D match to TRBD1 (5 bases). Germline CDR1 reads MGHRA; CDR2 reads YSYEKL. V was cut by 0 bases and J by 4 bases, with 18 bases left in between. There are 17 residues in the CDR3. The CDR3 DNA reads TGCGCCAGCAGCCAAGAGGCAGGGCGCGAAAATAGCTATGGCTACACCTTC. Protein sequence: CASSQEAGRENSYGYTF.

This clonotype was picked up many times. The chain has TRBV10-1 and TRBJ2-5; D is ambiguous. The V gene's germline CDR1 is WNHNN and CDR2 SYGVQD (reference sequence). This CDR3 spans 14 amino acids. Trimming removed 0 bases at V and 5 bases at J, with 10 bases between. CDR3 bases: TGCGCCAGCAGTGAGTCTGGACCTCGGGAGACCCAGTACTTC. Translated: CASSESGPRETQYF.

This clonotype came up many times. The chain combines TRBV24-1 with TRBJ1-5; possible D gene TRBD1, 5 bases. The CDR3 spans 14 residues. The germline gives CDR1 KGHDR, CDR2 SFDVKD. The ends were cut back, 3 bases at V and 1 base at J, with 6 bases in the middle. This CDR3 reads CATSDGDSNQPQHF. The CDR3 nucleotides are TGTGCCACCAGTGATGGGGACAGCAATCAGCCCCAGCATTTT.

V is TRBV6-1 and J is TRBJ1-5; the D is unclear. V lost 7 bases and J lost 7, with 14 bases in between. The CDR3 has 13 residues. Germline assignment: CDR1 MNHNS and CDR2 SASEGT. The CDR3 DNA reads as TGTGCCAGCATGGGCGGTCCGGGACAGCCCCAGCATTTT. Amino acid sequence: CASMGGPGQPQHF.

This clonotype has ten or more counts. This sequence joins TRBV7-2 and TRBJ2-5; D is uncertain. Deletions cut 2 bases from V and 5 bases from J, with 6 bases between. This CDR3 is built from 12 residues. The germline V gene encodes CDR1 SGHTA and CDR2 FQGNSA. The CDR3 DNA reads TGTGCCAGCAGCTTATACATGGAGACCCAGTACTTC. As protein: CASSLYMETQYF.

Many counts were recorded for this clonotype. CDR3 residues: CAISESTDGSYGYTF. The CDR3, as DNA: TGTGCCATCAGTGAGTCGACGGACGGAAGCTATGGCTACACCTTC. The chain couples TRBV10-3 to TRBJ1-2; D call uncertain. Per the germline V gene, CDR1 is ENHRY and CDR2 is SYGVKD. The V gene lost 0 bases and the J gene lost 4 bases, with 12 bases spanning the gap. This CDR3 contains 15 residues.

In its sample, this clonotype was seen many times. The CDR3 sequence is CASSDDTEAFF. Here the CDR3 DNA reads TGCGCCAGCAGCGATGACACTGAAGCTTTCTTT. The gene calls are TRBV5-1 and TRBJ1-1; D is unclear. Germline V CDR1 and CDR2: SGHRS, YFSETQ. Trimming took 4 bases from V and 3 from J, leaving 4 bases between them. This CDR3 comprises 11 residues.